The 27 T cell receptor beta chains presented below share a single source sample, sequenced in a study of regulatory T cells in long-lasting Graves disease (dated by TCRdb to about 2021). Library prep was done by multiplex PCR. TCRdb shows the sequencer as Illumina HiSeq 4000. CDR3 regions were amplified by Arm-PCR with iRepertoire HTBI primers to construct TCR beta libraries. The public reads were quality trimmed at Q25 with fastp and then assembled into clones with MiXCR by TCRdb, keeping productive beta chains. Every CDR3 protein is listed once, alongside the most common genes and DNA of its rows. In this sample the table shows some 500,000 distinct CDR3 sequences, about 14% of which occur a single time. 10% of the sample lies in the top ten. Read against the paper, the sample's time point label means: newly diagnosed GD, antithyroid drugs for less than 3 months. For both TCR sequencing and RNA sequencing, RNA was extracted from PBMCs in TRIzol.

These data were also filed under a second study, of T cells in Graves' hyperthyroidism and ophthalmopathy.

Sequencing was performed on peripheral blood mononuclear cells (PBMCs), taken at new diagnosis, from a patient treated with antithyroid drugs. These receptors were obtained from a man aged 25 to 40 with Graves disease. Donor details come from another sample of the same person, matched by shared clones.

This clonotype was picked up many times. The chain uses TRBV6-2 or TRBV6-3 and TRBJ2-7; D is possibly TRBD2 (6 bases). Germline V lookup: CDR1 MNHEY, CDR2 SVGEGT. This CDR3 spans 14 amino acids. Trimming shortened V by 2 bases and J by 2 bases, and 10 bases separated the two germline ends. CDR3 sequence reads: CASSYGGVTYEQYF. DNA for the CDR3: TGTGCCAGCAGTTACGGAGGGGTCACCTACGAGCAGTACTTC.

This clonotype has a handful of counts. The chain employs TRBV19 and TRBJ1-2; tentatively, D is TRBD1 (6 bases). The ends were cut back, 3 bases at V and 8 bases at J, with 10 bases in the middle. Germline CDR1 LNHDA, CDR2 SQIVND (reference sequence). The CDR3 length is 12 residues. CDR3 in DNA: TGTGCCAGTAGTATCGGAGGGGGAGGCTACACCTTC. Its translation: CASSIGGGGYTF. The full variable domain, rest sourced from reference TRBV19 and TRBJ1-2, is DGGITQSPKYLFRKEGQNVTLSCEQNLNHDAMYWYRQDPGQGLRLIYYSQIVNDFQKGDIAEGYSVSREKKESFPLTVTSAQKNPTAFYLCASSIGGGGYTFGSGTRLTVV.

A few counts support this clonotype. CDR3 DNA sequence: TGTGCCAGCAGCACCTCACAGGGTTGGAACGAGCAGTACTTC. It encodes CASSTSQGWNEQYF. V gene TRBV5-6 combines with J gene TRBJ2-7; possible D gene TRBD1, 6 bases. V was pared by 4 bases and J by 5 bases, with 16 bases between. The CDR3 covers 14 residues. CDR1 and CDR2 (germline): SGHDT, YYEEEE. The whole variable domain, filled in from reference TRBV5-6 and TRBJ2-7, reads DAGVTQSPTHLIKTRGQQVTLRCSPKSGHDTVSWYQQALGQGPQFIFQYYEEEERQRGNFPDRFSGHQFPNYSSELNVNALLLGDSALYLCASSTSQGWNEQYFGPGTRLTVT.

This clonotype occurred a few times. The chain combines TRBV5-1 with TRBJ2-3; D may be TRBD1 or TRBD2 (5 bases each). Trimming took 4 bases from V and 0 from J, leaving 15 bases between them. CDR1 and CDR2 (germline): SGHRS, YFSETQ. The CDR3 has 16 amino acids. CDR3 DNA: TGCGCCAGCAGCCCCCCGAGGGGCGCTAGCACAGATACGCAGTATTTT. Amino acids: CASSPPRGASTDTQYF.

The chain carries TRBV19 and TRBJ2-3; TRBD2 matches 7 bases. The CDR3 length is 16 residues. CDR1 and CDR2 from the germline V gene are LNHDA and SQIVND (reference sequence). V lost 6 bases, J lost 3 bases, and 12 bases stayed unmatched. The chain's CDR3 is CASRTTGGSGTDTQYF. CDR3 coding DNA: TGTGCCAGTAGGACTACGGGCGGGAGCGGAACAGATACGCAGTATTTT.

Remarks on this clonotype: It may be a read error: a sequence one base away is much more abundant. This chain uses TRBV11-2 with TRBJ1-6, with D perhaps matching TRBD1 (6 bases). In germline, CDR1 is SGHAT, CDR2 FQNNGV. V lost 8 bases and J lost 5, with 16 bases in between. The CDR3 extends over 15 amino acids. CDR3 sequence reads: CASGPTGQNNSPLHF. In nucleotides, the CDR3 is TGTGCCAGCGGCCCCACGGGACAAAATAATTCACCCCTCCACTTT.

This clonotype was counted at least ten times. The chain is built from TRBV7-9 and TRBJ2-7; 9 bases agree with TRBD1. The germline V gene has CDR1 SEHNR and CDR2 FQNEAQ (reference sequence). The CDR3 sequence is 15 residues long. The V segment lost 5 bases and the J segment 3 bases; nucleotides outside the gene matches: 8. The CDR3, as DNA: TGTGCCAGCAGCCATGACAGGGGGGACGTCTACGAGCAGTACTTC. It encodes CASSHDRGDVYEQYF.

This clonotype was seen ten or more times. The genes are TRBV9 and TRBJ2-7; 9 bases line up with TRBD2. Germline CDR1 and CDR2: SGDLS and YYNGEE. The CDR3 has 15 residues. J was trimmed by 3 bases and V by 0 bases; bases with no gene match: 4. The CDR3 DNA sequence: TGTGCCAGCAGCGTAGGTTTAGCGGGAGACTACGAGCAGTACTTC. As protein: CASSVGLAGDYEQYF.

This clonotype has at least ten counts. The rearrangement links TRBV12-3 or TRBV12-4 to TRBJ2-1, with D tentatively TRBD1 or TRBD2 (5 bases each). This CDR3 region has 14 residues. The V end lost 6 bases, the J end lost 4 bases, and 13 bases lay between the germline ends. CDR3 coding DNA: TGTGCCAGCAGCGGGGACGCTTGGTACAATGAGCAGTTCTTC. Amino acids: CASSGDAWYNEQFF.

This clonotype was counted at least ten times. The gene calls are TRBV12-3 or TRBV12-4 and TRBJ2-1; 11 bases match TRBD2. The CDR3 length is 16 residues. The J segment lost 0 bases and the V segment lost 7 bases, leaving 5 bases of the junction unmatched. CDR3 bases: TGTGCCAGCACCCCTAGCGGGAGGAGCTCCTACAATGAGCAGTTCTTC. This encodes CASTPSGRSSYNEQFF.

This clonotype was counted ten times or more. The chain is built from TRBV7-3 and TRBJ2-3; D call uncertain. Germline values: CDR1 SGHTA, CDR2 FQGTGA. Trimming left V 3 bases short and J 1 base short, with 8 bases between. This CDR3 has 14 residues. Here the CDR3 reads CASSLGRGTDTQYF. In DNA form, the CDR3 reads TGTGCCAGCAGCTTGGGCAGAGGCACAGATACGCAGTATTTT.

In this sample, this clonotype turned up many times. V and J are TRBV27 and TRBJ1-2; TRBD1 aligns across 7 bases. The CDR3 loop spans 15 amino acids. Unmatched junction bases numbered 12, after V lost 5 bases and J lost 6 bases. Per germline, CDR1 MNHEY and CDR2 SMNVEV (reference sequence). The CDR3: CASSAHPTGLDGYTF. In nucleotides, the CDR3 is TGTGCCAGCAGTGCCCACCCGACAGGGCTCGATGGCTACACCTTC.

In this sample, this clonotype turned up many times. The V gene is TRBV5-1, the J gene TRBJ1-1; a possible D gene is TRBD1 (5 bases). CDR3 length: 14 amino acids. V dropped 4 bases and J dropped 0 bases, with 10 bases sitting between them. Germline V gene lookup returns CDR1 SGHRS and CDR2 YFSETQ. CDR3 DNA: TGCGCCAGCAGCGGGGACCTCCTGAACACTGAAGCTTTCTTT. Translation: CASSGDLLNTEAFF.

This clonotype was recorded many times. The chain is built from TRBV30 and TRBJ1-2; D is unresolved. Per the germline V gene, CDR1 is GTSNPN and CDR2 is SVGIG (reference sequence). The CDR3 is 15 amino acids. V gave up 2 bases and J gave up 0 bases, with 13 bases separating them. The CDR3 is CAWSRRAHANYGYTF. The CDR3 DNA reads as TGTGCCTGGAGTAGGAGGGCCCATGCTAACTATGGCTACACCTTC.

The CDR3 spells CSASGIRADTQYF. As DNA, the CDR3 is TGCAGTGCTAGTGGGATAAGGGCAGATACGCAGTATTTT. V gene TRBV20-1 combines with J gene TRBJ2-3; D is uncertain. Trimming removed 3 bases from V and 4 bases from J, with 11 bases in between. Germline V gene data show CDR1 as DFQATT and CDR2 as SNEGSKA (reference sequence). The length of the CDR3 is 13 residues.

The chain has TRBV28 and TRBJ2-3; 13 nucleotides match TRBD2. Losses at the gene ends were 6 bases for V and 1 base for J; bases not matched to a gene: 7. CDR3 length equals 17 residues. Germline V gives CDR1 MDHEN, CDR2 SYDVKM. The CDR3 reads CASRRPGLAGRTDTQYF. The CDR3 DNA follows: TGTGCCAGCAGACGCCCGGGACTAGCGGGACGCACAGATACGCAGTATTTT.

At least ten counts were recorded for this clonotype. The rearrangement uses TRBV20-1 and TRBJ1-4, with TRBD1 identical over 9 bases. V lost 5 bases, J lost 6 bases, and 10 bases stayed unmatched. The germline V gene has CDR1 DFQATT and CDR2 SNEGSKA (reference sequence). The CDR3 sequence is 15 residues long. CDR3 sequence (DNA): TGCAGTGCTCCCGGACAGGGGAGGGGTGATGAAAAACTGTTTTTT. Translated: CSAPGQGRGDEKLFF.

The V gene is TRBV7-2, the J gene TRBJ2-1; TRBD2 agrees at 12 bases. This CDR3 is built from 17 residues. V trimming: 3 bases; J trimming: 2 bases; junction bases outside the gene matches: 5. The germline V gene encodes CDR1 SGHTA and CDR2 FQGNSA. CDR3 amino acids: CASSFGLAGRTYNEQFF. The CDR3 nucleotides are TGTGCCAGCAGCTTCGGACTAGCGGGAAGAACCTACAATGAGCAGTTCTTC.

There are a few counts of this clonotype. J is TRBJ2-7 and V is TRBV20-1; no reliable D call. Germline V gene data show CDR1 as DFQATT and CDR2 as SNEGSKA (reference sequence). The CDR3 runs to 14 residues. Trimming removed 6 bases at V and 3 bases at J, with 18 bases between. The CDR3 sequence: CSANTPPGYYEQYF. The CDR3 DNA is TGCAGTGCCAATACCCCCCCCGGCTACTACGAGCAGTACTTC.

Remarks on this clonotype: A much larger clone differs by one base, so this may be a read error. J is TRBJ2-3 and V is TRBV13; 8 positions agree with TRBD2. Germline V lookup: CDR1 PRHDT, CDR2 FYEKMQ (reference sequence). The CDR3 covers 19 residues. CDR3 residues: CASSNMGLAGSTSTDSQYF. Written as DNA, the CDR3 is TGTGCCAGCAGCAACATGGGTCTAGCGGGCTCCACTAGCACAGATTCGCAGTATTTT.

There are a few counts of this clonotype. This chain joins TRBV19 and TRBJ2-7; D possibly corresponds to TRBD1 (6 bases). Germline V gives CDR1 LNHDA, CDR2 SQIVND (reference sequence). V lost 1 base and J 3 bases, leaving 13 bases between the germline ends. The CDR3 covers 15 residues. CDR3 sequence: CASSIGQGRVYEQYF. CDR3 DNA sequence: TGTGCCAGTAGTATAGGTCAGGGGCGCGTCTACGAGCAGTACTTC.

This clonotype has at least ten counts. The rearrangement uses TRBV5-8 and TRBJ1-2, with D possibly TRBD1 on 6 matching bases. CDR3 length: 13 residues. Trimming took off 3 bases at V and 4 bases at J, with 10 bases between the two ends. Germline V gene lookup returns CDR1 SGHTS and CDR2 YDEGEE. This CDR3 is CASSSRQAYGYTF. DNA for the CDR3: TGTGCCAGCAGCTCCCGACAGGCCTATGGCTACACCTTC. Full variable domain (rest looked up from reference TRBV5-8 and TRBJ1-2): EAGVTQSPTHLIKTRGQQATLRCSPISGHTSVYWYQQALGLGLQFLLWYDEGEERNRGNFPPRFSGRQFPNYSSELNVNALELEDSALYLCASSSRQAYGYTFGSGTRLTVV.

The sample holds many counts of this clonotype. This chain uses TRBV30 with TRBJ1-1, with D possibly TRBD1 on 6 matching bases. V lost 5 bases, J lost 6 bases, and 16 bases lay in between. CDR1 is GTSNPN, CDR2 SVGIG, per germline (reference sequence). This CDR3 spans 13 amino acids. CDR3 sequence: CAWGYQGTAEAFF. The CDR3 DNA sequence: TGTGCCTGGGGATATCAGGGGACCGCTGAAGCTTTCTTT.

There are many counts of this clonotype. This rearrangement joins TRBV7-8 to TRBJ2-7, with D uncertain. Germline assignment: CDR1 SGHVS and CDR2 FQNEAQ. V gave up 8 bases and J gave up 3 bases, with 8 bases separating them. CDR3 length: 11 residues. CDR3 nucleotide sequence: TGTGCCAGCGGTCCAGACTACGAGCAGTACTTC. This sequence encodes CASGPDYEQYF. The full variable domain, in which reference TRBV7-8 and TRBJ2-7 provide the parts outside the CDR3, is GAGVSQSPRYKVAKRGQDVALRCDPISGHVSLFWYQQALGQGPEFLTYFQNEAQLDKSGLPSDRFFAERPEGSVSTLKIQRTQQEDSAVYLCASGPDYEQYFGPGTRLTVT.

CDR3: CSASKGPNQPQHF. As DNA, the CDR3 is TGCAGTGCTAGTAAGGGGCCGAATCAGCCCCAGCATTTT. The chain uses TRBV20-1 and TRBJ1-5, with D tentatively TRBD1 (5 bases). This CDR3 is 13 amino acids long. From germline, CDR1 is DFQATT and CDR2 SNEGSKA (reference sequence). V lost 3 bases, J lost 4 bases, and 10 bases lay in between.

Details on this clonotype: The conserved phenylalanine or tryptophan is not found at the CDR3 terminus, so this likely reflects a read error. This chain links TRBV27 with TRBJ2-7; maybe TRBD2 (6 bases). The CDR3 spans 14 residues. Between the trimmed V and J ends, which lost 6 bases and 0 bases, there was a span of 12 bases. The V gene's germline CDR1 is MNHEY and CDR2 SMNVEV (reference sequence). This chain's CDR3 is CASSPRGSSYEQYS. DNA for the CDR3: TGTGCCAGCAGCCCCCGGGGGAGCTCCTACGAGCAGTACTCC.

This clonotype was recorded a few times. The rearrangement links TRBV3-1 to TRBJ2-2, with no clear D. The CDR3 has 11 amino acids. The ends were cut back, 5 bases at V and 6 bases at J, with 4 bases in the middle. CDR1 and CDR2 from the germline V gene are LGHDT and YNNKEL (reference sequence). The CDR3 DNA reads TGTGCCAGCAGCGATTCCGGGGAGCTGTTTTTT. Translation: CASSDSGELFF.